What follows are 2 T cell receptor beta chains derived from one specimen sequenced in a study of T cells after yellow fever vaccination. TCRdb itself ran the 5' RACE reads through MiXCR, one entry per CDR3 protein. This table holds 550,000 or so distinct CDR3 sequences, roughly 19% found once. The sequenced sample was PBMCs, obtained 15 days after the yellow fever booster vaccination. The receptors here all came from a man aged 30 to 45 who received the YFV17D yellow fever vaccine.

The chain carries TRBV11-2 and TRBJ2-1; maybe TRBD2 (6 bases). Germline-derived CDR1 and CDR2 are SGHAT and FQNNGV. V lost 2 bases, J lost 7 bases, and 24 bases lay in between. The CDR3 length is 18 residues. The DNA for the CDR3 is TGTGCCAGCAGCTTAACCTCCTTGGGGAGGTCCCTGTGGAATGAGCAGTTCTTC. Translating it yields CASSLTSLGRSLWNEQFF.

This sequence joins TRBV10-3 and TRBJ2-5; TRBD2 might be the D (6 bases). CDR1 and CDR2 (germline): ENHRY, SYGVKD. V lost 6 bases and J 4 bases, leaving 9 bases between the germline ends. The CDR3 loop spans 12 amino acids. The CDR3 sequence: CAIRGGGETQYF. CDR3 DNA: TGTGCCATCAGGGGGGGAGGAGAGACCCAGTACTTC.